This TCR beta chain was sequenced during a study of neoadjuvant nivolumab and ipilimumab in lung cancer (dated by TCRdb to 2018 to 2020). At the level of the whole study: In the NEOSTAR trial, nivolumab was administered intravenously at 3 mg/kg on days 1, 15 and 29, and the combination arm also received ipilimumab 1 mg/kg on day 1 only. The major pathologic response (MPR) rate in the intention-to-treat population in each study arm was designated as the primary trial endpoint. In the trial, around 42 patients with operable NSCLC were treated, of whom about 23 were randomized to nivolumab monotherapy and roughly 21 to nivolumab plus ipilimumab. The study compared TCR repertoires in pretherapy (baseline) peripheral blood with TCR repertoires in tumors resected at surgery following neoadjuvant immune checkpoint blockade. Seven patients had matched pretherapy and resected tumor pairs analyzed, with four treated with nivolumab and three with nivolumab plus ipilimumab.

The receptor library was made with the immunoSEQ multiplex PCR assay. For the original study's pipeline: Repertoires were summarized in terms of richness and clonality, and significantly expanded and contracted clones between pre- and post-therapy samples were identified. Held by TCRdb, this immuneACCESS table contains in-frame sequences only and omits some clones. Under half of the omission traces to an unresolved V gene where checked; the cause of the rest is unknown. V and J calls and clone size come straight from that table; D and trimming were deduced from the DNA. For this sample there are 40,000 to 55,000 clones; roughly 89% appear just once. In total, the top ten clones hold 3.7% of the sample. Results the study describes overall, beyond this receptor: From pretherapy to surgery, tumor T-cell richness and clonality increased in three of three dual-therapy tumors but in only two of four nivolumab-treated tumors. No significant correlation was found between TCR clonality and pathologic tumor regression, and only a single major-pathologic-response sample was available for the analysis of TCR clonality versus pathologic tumor regression. TCR richness in pretherapy blood showed a positive correlation with richness in tumors resected after neoadjuvant therapy (Spearman R of about 0.81). TCR sequencing was performed in a small number of samples. Resected tumors had greater TCR richness and clonality than tumor-adjacent uninvolved lung, and increases were observed in more dual-therapy-treated tumors.

The sample's time point label is to be understood as: pretherapy, before neoadjuvant immune checkpoint inhibitors. The samples were obtained from NEOSTAR, a phase 2 randomized trial that tested neoadjuvant nivolumab or nivolumab plus ipilimumab, followed by surgery, in operable NSCLC. About this clone itself: Its antigen specificity is not known. No quality values exist for individual bases; no much larger clone is one base distant.

Sequenced material: blood, taken before neoadjuvant nivolumab, alone or with ipilimumab. The sequence was obtained from an adult with non-small cell lung cancer. Some clones in this sample may be carry-over from other donors' samples.

The sequenced DNA is TGTGCCATCACTCCTGGGGGGGGCACTGAAGCTTTCTTT. Its protein product is CAITPGGGTEAFF. The rearrangement combines TRBV10-3 with TRBJ1-1, and perhaps TRBD1 as D gene, on 5 matching bases. Measured from the cysteine to the phenylalanine, the CDR3 is 13 residues long. The only DNA kept is the CDR3, 39 bases in frame from the first base. Between the V and J ends, shortened by 7 bases and 4 bases respectively, the junction contains 13 bases. Based on the germline V gene, the CDR1 and CDR2 sequences are ENHRY and SYGVKD.